The 13 T cell receptor beta chains presented below share a single source sample, sequenced in a study of tumor and adjacent non-tumor tissue in lung cancer. The library came from three nested PCR rounds adapted from ARM-PCR protocols. TCRdb re-analysed the multiplex PCR reads in MiXCR, keeping a single row per CDR3 protein. Of about 200,000 distinct CDR3 sequences detected, about two thirds appear once; the ten largest clones hold 20% to 25%. No cell sorting was done before RNA was extracted from the tissue. The source material was lung tumor tissue. These receptors were collected from a man in his sixties with non-small cell lung cancer.

Worth noting for this clonotype: A read error is possible here, since a much larger clone lies one base away. The chain is built from TRBV6-1 and TRBJ1-1; D is unclear. There are 15 residues in the CDR3. The germline gives CDR1 MNHNS, CDR2 SASEGT. The CDR3 reads CSSSENWGSNTEAFF. The CDR3, as DNA: TGTTCCAGCAGTGAGAATTGGGGTTCGAACACTGAAGCTTTCTTT.

This clonotype turned up a few times. V usage is TRBV29-1 and J usage is TRBJ2-7, with TRBD1 matching over 7 bases. The V gene's germline CDR1 is SQVTM and CDR2 ANQGSEA. The V and J ends lost 7 bases and 3 bases, in that order; junction bases with no gene match: 9. This CDR3 has 13 amino acids. CDR3 protein: CSGQGQGLYEQYF. DNA for the CDR3: TGCAGCGGACAGGGCCAGGGGCTCTACGAGCAGTACTTC.

In the case of this clonotype: A much larger clone is a single base away; this may be a read error. The chain uses TRBV11-2 and TRBJ1-2; D call uncertain. From germline, CDR1 is SGHAT and CDR2 FQNNGV. The CDR3 sequence is 13 residues long. For the CDR3, the DNA is TGTGCCAGCAGCCCTGACGGATTCTATGGCTACATCTTC. Its translation is CASSPDGFYGYIF. Supplemented by reference TRBV11-2 and TRBJ1-2, the full variable domain reads EAGVAQSPRYKIIEKRQSVAFWCNPISGHATLYWYQQILGQGPKLLIQFQNNGVVDDSQLPKDRFSAERLKGVDSTLKIQPAKLEDSAVYLCASSPDGFYGYIFGSGTRLTVV.

In its sample, this clonotype was seen many times. The chain carries TRBV12-3 or TRBV12-4 and TRBJ2-1; 7 bases agree with TRBD1. This CDR3 is 16 amino acids long. J lost 2 bases, V lost 3 bases, and 7 bases had no gene match. CDR3 sequence reads: CASSFGHRGAYNEQFF. CDR3 nucleotide sequence: TGTGCCAGCAGTTTTGGTCACAGGGGAGCCTACAATGAGCAGTTCTTC.

This clonotype showed up just a few times. The chain recombines TRBV20-1 with TRBJ1-1; maybe TRBD1 (6 bases). There are 15 residues in the CDR3. V was shortened by 3 bases and J by 0 bases, with 14 bases between the two germline ends. Per germline, CDR1 DFQATT and CDR2 SNEGSKA (reference sequence). This CDR3 is CSASRTGAMNTEAFF. The CDR3 nucleotides are TGCAGTGCTAGTCGGACGGGGGCTATGAACACTGAAGCTTTCTTT.

This clonotype was observed once. V and J are TRBV20-1 and TRBJ2-7; D could derive from TRBD1 or TRBD2 (5 bases each). CDR3 size: 12 residues. Germline V lookup: CDR1 DFQATT, CDR2 SNEGSKA (reference sequence). This CDR3 is CSRQRLTYEQYF. CDR3 nucleotide sequence: TGCAGCAGACAGCGGCTTACCTACGAGCAGTACTTC.

Notes on this clonotype: Mismatch with germline at one junction end may stem from a read error. The J gene is TRBJ1-1, the V gene TRBV20-1; D is unclear. Germline V lookup: CDR1 DFQATT, CDR2 SNEGSKA (reference sequence). There are 14 residues in the CDR3. CDR3 loop: CSAREGPPVAEVFF. As DNA, the CDR3 is TGCAGTGCTAGAGAGGGTCCGCCTGTAGCTGAAGTTTTCTTT.

Note on this clonotype: One end of the junction varies from germline; a read error may be responsible. The chain employs TRBV4-2 and TRBJ1-5; no reliable D call. Germline V lookup: CDR1 LGHNA, CDR2 YNFKEQ. The CDR3 contains 16 residues. The CDR3 reads CASSQTGWGEDQPQLF. CDR3 coding DNA: TGTGCCAGCAGCCAAACCGGTTGGGGTGAGGACCAACCCCAGCTTTTT.

Comments on this clonotype: Just one base apart from a much larger clone, this may be a read error. The conserved final phenylalanine or tryptophan is absent from the CDR3, which likely points to a read error. The chain combines TRBV4-1 with TRBJ2-3; D is possibly TRBD2 (5 bases). Germline CDR1 MGHRA, CDR2 YSYEKL. The CDR3 consists of 17 residues. With 1 base removed from V and 5 bases from J, the gap between germline ends came to 19 bases. The CDR3, as DNA: TGCGCCAGCAGCCAAGTTGCCGGGGATCTACCACAAGATACGCAGTATATT. Translating gives CASSQVAGDLPQDTQYI.

The rearrangement joins TRBV20-1 to TRBJ1-6; possible D gene TRBD1, 5 bases. The ends were cut back, 3 bases at V and 12 bases at J, with 18 bases in the middle. This CDR3 spans 14 amino acids. From germline, CDR1 is DFQATT and CDR2 SNEGSKA (reference sequence). For the CDR3, the DNA is TGCAGTGCTAGCCCAGGACGGGGGAGTTTACCCCTCCACTTT. It yields the protein CSASPGRGSLPLHF.

This chain uses TRBV29-1 with TRBJ2-1; 11 nucleotides line up with TRBD2. The V segment lost 8 bases and the J segment 10 bases; nucleotides outside the gene matches: 13. The CDR3 sequence is 14 residues long. CDR1 is SQVTM and CDR2 is ANQGSEA in the germline V gene. The CDR3 DNA reads TGCAGCCTTTCCGGGACTAGCGGTTCGTGGGAGCAGTTCTTC. Amino acid sequence: CSLSGTSGSWEQFF.

This chain uses TRBV29-1 with TRBJ1-3; TRBD1 aligns across 8 bases. Germline V lookup: CDR1 SQVTM, CDR2 ANQGSEA. This CDR3 is built from 14 residues. Unmatched junction bases numbered 3, after V lost 2 bases and J lost 3 bases. CDR3 amino acids: CSVEQGAVGNTIYF. CDR3 DNA: TGCAGCGTTGAACAGGGGGCGGTTGGAAACACCATATATTTT.

The chain is built from TRBV20-1 and TRBJ1-2; D is perhaps TRBD1 (5 bases). The CDR3 is 13 residues long. Per germline, CDR1 DFQATT and CDR2 SNEGSKA (reference sequence). V was pared by 5 bases and J by 10 bases, with 20 bases between. The CDR3 protein is CSAAPGTTNVYTF. In DNA form, the CDR3 reads TGCAGTGCTGCCCCAGGGACTACTAATGTCTACACCTTC.